The clone carrying this TCR beta chain was seen a handful of times. As yet, its antigen is unknown. In germline, CDR1 is SGHTA, CDR2 FQGNSA. The junction had 4 bases not matched to a gene; V was cut back by 1 base and J by 8 bases. The length of the CDR3 is 13 residues. These data belong to a study of T cell responses to AZD1222 COVID-19 vaccine. Regarding the study as a whole: Two AZD1222 administrations were followed by greater Spike-specific TCR breadth and depth. Donors were largely white British and mainly female; clonal diversity was possibly underestimated. Nearly half of spike-specific TCRs reportedly target unmutated variant regions.

Measured with immunoSEQ multiplex PCR; TCRdb has only the in-frame clones, and not every one. The sample contains roughly 140,000 clones, about 91% of which appear only once. The chain is built from TRBV7-2 and TRBJ1-2; 7 nucleotides agree with TRBD1. Source: peripheral blood, taken on day 0 of MenACWY control vaccination. This receptor was obtained from an adult in good health. As DNA, the CDR3 is TGTGCCAGCAGCTTAGAAACAGGGGTGGGCTACACCTTC. This sequence encodes CASSLETGVGYTF.